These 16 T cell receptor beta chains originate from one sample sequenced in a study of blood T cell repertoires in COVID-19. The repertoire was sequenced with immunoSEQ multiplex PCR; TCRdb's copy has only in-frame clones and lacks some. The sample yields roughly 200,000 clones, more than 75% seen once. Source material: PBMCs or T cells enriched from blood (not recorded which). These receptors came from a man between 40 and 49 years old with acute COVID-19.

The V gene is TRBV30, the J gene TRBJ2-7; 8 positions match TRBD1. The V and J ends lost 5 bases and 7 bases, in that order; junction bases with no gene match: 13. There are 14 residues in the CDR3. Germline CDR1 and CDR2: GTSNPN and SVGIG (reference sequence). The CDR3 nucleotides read TGTGCCTGGGTAAATACCAGGGGGCTAGGGGAGCAGTACTTC. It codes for CAWVNTRGLGEQYF.

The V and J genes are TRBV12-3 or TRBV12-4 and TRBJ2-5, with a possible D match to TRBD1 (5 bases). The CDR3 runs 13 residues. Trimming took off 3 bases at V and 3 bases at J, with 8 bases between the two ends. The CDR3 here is CASSLTVKETQYF. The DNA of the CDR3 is TGTGCCAGCAGTTTGACAGTAAAAGAGACCCAGTACTTC.

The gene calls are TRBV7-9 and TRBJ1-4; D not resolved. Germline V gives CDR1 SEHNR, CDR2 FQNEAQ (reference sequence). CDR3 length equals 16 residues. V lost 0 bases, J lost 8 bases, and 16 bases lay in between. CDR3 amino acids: CASSLAGAAWREKLFF. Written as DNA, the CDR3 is TGTGCCAGCAGCTTAGCGGGCGCAGCCTGGAGGGAAAAACTGTTTTTT.

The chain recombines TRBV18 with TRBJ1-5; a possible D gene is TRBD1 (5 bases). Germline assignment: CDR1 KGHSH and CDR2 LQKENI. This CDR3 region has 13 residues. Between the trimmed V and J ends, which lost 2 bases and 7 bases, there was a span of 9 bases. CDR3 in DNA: TGTGCCAGCTCACCAGGGCAGGGCCAGCCCCAGCATTTT. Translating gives CASSPGQGQPQHF.

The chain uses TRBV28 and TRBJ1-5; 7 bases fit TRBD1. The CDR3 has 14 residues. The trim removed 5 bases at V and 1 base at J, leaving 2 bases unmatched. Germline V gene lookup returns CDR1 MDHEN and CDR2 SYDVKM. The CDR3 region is CASSRQGSNQPQHF. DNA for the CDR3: TGTGCCAGCAGTCGACAGGGAAGCAATCAGCCCCAGCATTTT.

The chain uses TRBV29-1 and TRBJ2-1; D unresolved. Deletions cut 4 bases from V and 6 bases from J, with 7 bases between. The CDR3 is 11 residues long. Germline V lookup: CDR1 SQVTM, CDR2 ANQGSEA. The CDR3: CSVVYVNEQFF. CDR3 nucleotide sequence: TGCAGCGTTGTCTACGTCAATGAGCAGTTCTTC.

The CDR3 nucleotides read TGCGCCAGCAGCTTGCCCGAGCGTCTCAGTGGTAGCGAGACCCAGTACTTC. Amino acids: CASSLPERLSGSETQYF. The chain couples TRBV5-1 to TRBJ2-5; no definite D call. Per germline, CDR1 SGHRS and CDR2 YFSETQ. This CDR3 is built from 17 residues. The V gene lost 1 base and the J gene lost 5 bases, with 21 bases spanning the gap.

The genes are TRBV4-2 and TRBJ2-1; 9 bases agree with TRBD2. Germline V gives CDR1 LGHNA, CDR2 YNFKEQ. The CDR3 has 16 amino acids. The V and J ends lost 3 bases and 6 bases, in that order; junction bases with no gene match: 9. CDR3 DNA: TGTGCCAGCAGCCACTCCGGGACTAGCACCCTCAATGAGCAGTTCTTC. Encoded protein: CASSHSGTSTLNEQFF.

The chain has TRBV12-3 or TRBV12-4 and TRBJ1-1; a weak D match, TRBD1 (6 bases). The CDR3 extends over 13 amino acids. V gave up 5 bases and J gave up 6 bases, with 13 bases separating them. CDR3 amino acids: CASSAGAVSEAFF. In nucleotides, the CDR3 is TGTGCCAGCAGTGCAGGGGCTGTATCTGAAGCTTTCTTT.

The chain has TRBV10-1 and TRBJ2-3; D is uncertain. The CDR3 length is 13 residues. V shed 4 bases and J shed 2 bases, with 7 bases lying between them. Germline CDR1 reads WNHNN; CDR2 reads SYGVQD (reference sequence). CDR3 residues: CASSAIPTDTQYF. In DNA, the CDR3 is TGCGCCAGCAGTGCAATCCCCACAGATACGCAGTATTTT.

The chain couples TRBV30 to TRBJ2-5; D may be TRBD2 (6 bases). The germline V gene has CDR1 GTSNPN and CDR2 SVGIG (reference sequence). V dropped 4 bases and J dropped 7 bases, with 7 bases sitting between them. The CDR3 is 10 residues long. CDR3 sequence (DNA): TGTGCCTGGATGGAGGGGACCCAGTACTTC. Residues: CAWMEGTQYF.

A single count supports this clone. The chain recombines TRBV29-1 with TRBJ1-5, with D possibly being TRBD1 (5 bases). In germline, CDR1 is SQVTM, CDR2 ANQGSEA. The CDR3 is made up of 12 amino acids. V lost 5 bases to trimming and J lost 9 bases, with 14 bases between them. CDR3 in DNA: TGCAGCGTTCGGACATCACTGGGGCCCCAGCATTTT. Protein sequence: CSVRTSLGPQHF.

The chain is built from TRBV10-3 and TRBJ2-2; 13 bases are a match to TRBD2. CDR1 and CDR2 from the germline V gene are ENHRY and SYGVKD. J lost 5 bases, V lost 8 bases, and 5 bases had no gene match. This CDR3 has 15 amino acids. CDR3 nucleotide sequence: TGTGCCATCGGAAGGACTAGCGGGAGTACCGGGGAGCTGTTTTTT. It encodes CAIGRTSGSTGELFF.

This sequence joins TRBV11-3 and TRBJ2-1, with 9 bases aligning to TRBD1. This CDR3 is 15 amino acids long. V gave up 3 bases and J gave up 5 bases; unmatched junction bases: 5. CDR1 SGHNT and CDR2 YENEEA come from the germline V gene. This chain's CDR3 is CASSFRDRVDNEQFF. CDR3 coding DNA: TGTGCCAGCAGCTTCCGGGACAGGGTTGACAATGAGCAGTTCTTC.

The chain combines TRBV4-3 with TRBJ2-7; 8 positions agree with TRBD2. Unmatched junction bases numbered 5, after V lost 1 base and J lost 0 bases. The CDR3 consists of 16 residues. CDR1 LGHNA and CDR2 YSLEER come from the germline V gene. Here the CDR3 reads CASSQVKTSVSYEQYF. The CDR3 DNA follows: TGCGCCAGCAGCCAAGTTAAGACTAGCGTCTCCTACGAGCAGTACTTC.

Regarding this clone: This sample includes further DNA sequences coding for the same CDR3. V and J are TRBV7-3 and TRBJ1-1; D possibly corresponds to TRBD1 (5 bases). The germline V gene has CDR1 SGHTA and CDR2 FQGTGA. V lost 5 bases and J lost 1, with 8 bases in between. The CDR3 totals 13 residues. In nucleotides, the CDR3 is TGTGCCAGCAGCCTCCAGGGGAACACTGAAGCTTTCTTT. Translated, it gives CASSLQGNTEAFF.